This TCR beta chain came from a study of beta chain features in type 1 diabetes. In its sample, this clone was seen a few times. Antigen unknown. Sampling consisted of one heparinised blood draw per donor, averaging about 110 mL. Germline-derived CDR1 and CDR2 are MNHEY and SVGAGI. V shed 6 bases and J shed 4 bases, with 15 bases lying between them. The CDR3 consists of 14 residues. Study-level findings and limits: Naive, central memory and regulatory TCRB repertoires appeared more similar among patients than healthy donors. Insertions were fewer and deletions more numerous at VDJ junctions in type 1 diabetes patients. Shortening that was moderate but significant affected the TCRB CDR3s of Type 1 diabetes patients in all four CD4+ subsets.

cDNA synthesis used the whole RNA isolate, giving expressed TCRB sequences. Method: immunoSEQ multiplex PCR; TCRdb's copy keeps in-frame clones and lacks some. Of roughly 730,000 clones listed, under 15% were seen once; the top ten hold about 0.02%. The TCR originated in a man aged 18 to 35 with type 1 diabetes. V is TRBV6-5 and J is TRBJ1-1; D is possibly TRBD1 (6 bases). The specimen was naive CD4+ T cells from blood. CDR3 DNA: TGTGCCAGCAGGCCCACAGGGTCGGTCACTGAAGCTTTCTTT. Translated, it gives CASRPTGSVTEAFF.